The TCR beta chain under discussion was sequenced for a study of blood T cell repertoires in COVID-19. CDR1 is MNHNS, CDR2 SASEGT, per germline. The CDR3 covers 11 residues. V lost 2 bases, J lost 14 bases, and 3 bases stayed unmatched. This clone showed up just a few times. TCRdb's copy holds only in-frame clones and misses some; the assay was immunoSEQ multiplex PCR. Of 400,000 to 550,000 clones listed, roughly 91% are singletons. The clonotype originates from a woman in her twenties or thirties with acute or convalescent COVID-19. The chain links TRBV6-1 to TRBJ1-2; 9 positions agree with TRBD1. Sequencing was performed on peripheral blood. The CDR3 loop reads CASSENRGRTF. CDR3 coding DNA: TGTGCCAGCAGTGAAAACAGGGGGCGTACCTTC.